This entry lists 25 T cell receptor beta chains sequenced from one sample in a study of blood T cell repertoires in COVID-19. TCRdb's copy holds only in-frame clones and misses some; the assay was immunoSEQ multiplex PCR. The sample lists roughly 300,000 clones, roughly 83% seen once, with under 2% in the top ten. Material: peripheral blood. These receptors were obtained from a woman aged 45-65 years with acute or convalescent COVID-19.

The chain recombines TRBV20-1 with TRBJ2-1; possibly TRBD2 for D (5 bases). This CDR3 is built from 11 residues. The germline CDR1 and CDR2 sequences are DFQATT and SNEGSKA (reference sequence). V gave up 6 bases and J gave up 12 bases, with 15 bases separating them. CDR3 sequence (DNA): TGCAGTGCCAGCCCCCGGGAATCGCAGTTCTTC. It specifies CSASPRESQFF.

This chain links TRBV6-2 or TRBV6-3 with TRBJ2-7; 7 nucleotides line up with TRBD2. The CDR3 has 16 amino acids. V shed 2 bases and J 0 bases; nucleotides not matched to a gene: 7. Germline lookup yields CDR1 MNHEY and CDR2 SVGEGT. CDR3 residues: CASSYAASGYSYEQYF. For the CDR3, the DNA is TGTGCCAGCAGTTACGCGGCTAGCGGCTACTCCTACGAGCAGTACTTC.

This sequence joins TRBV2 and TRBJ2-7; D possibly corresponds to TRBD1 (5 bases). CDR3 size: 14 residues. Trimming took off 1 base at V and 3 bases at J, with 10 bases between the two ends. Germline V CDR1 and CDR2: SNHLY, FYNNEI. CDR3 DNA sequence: TGTGCCAGCAGTGAAGGGGGCCAGGGCTACGAGCAGTACTTC. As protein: CASSEGGQGYEQYF.

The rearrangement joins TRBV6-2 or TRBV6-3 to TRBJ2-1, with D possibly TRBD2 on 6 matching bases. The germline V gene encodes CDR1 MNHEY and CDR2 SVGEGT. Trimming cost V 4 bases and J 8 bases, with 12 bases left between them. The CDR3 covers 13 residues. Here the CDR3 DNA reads TGTGCCAGCAGTTTTACTAGCTCCCATGAGCAGTTCTTC. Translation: CASSFTSSHEQFF.

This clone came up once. The CDR3 sequence: CAWSTPSDWALSEQFF. The CDR3 nucleotides are TGTGCCTGGAGCACACCCTCGGACTGGGCCTTGAGTGAGCAGTTCTTC. The V call is TRBV30, the J call TRBJ2-1, with D maybe TRBD2 (5 bases). Germline V gives CDR1 GTSNPN, CDR2 SVGIG (reference sequence). The V end was cut by 3 bases, the J end by 9 bases, with 24 bases between. The CDR3 extends over 16 amino acids.

Written as DNA, the CDR3 is TGTGCCAGCAGTTTATCCATAGCGGGAGCCTACAATGAGCAGTTCTTC. Translation: CASSLSIAGAYNEQFF. The chain recombines TRBV27 with TRBJ2-1, with TRBD2 matching over 9 bases. The CDR3 runs to 16 residues. In germline, CDR1 is MNHEY, CDR2 SMNVEV (reference sequence). V lost 0 bases and J lost 2; bases outside the gene matches: 2.

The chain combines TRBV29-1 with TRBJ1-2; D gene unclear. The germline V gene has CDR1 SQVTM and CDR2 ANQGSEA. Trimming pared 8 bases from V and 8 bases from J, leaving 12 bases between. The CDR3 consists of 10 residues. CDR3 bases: TGCAGCACTAGAGGTGACGGCTACACCTTC. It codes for CSTRGDGYTF.

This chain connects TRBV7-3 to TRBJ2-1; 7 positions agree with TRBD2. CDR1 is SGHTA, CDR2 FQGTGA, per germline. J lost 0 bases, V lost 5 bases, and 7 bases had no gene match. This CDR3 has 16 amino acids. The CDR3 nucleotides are TGTGCCAGCAGCACGACCTCGGGGGGCTCCTACAATGAGCAGTTCTTC. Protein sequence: CASSTTSGGSYNEQFF.

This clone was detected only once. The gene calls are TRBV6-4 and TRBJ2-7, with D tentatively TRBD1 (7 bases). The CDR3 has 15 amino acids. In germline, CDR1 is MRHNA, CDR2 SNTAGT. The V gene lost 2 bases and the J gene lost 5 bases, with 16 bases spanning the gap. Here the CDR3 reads CASSDVGRGVDEQYF. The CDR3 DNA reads TGTGCCAGCAGTGACGTGGGCAGGGGGGTCGACGAGCAGTACTTC.

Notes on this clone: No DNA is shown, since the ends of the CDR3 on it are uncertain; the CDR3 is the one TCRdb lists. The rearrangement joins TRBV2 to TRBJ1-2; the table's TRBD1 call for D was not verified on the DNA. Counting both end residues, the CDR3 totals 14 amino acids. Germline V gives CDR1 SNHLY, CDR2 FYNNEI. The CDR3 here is CASSVFGQDYGYTF.

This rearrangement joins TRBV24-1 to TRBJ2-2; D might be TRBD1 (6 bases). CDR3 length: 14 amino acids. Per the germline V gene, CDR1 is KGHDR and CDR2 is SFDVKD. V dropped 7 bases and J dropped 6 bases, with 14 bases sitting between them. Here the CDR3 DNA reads TGTGCCACCAGCTCAGATCCAGGGGCCGGGGAGCTGTTTTTT. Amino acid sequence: CATSSDPGAGELFF.

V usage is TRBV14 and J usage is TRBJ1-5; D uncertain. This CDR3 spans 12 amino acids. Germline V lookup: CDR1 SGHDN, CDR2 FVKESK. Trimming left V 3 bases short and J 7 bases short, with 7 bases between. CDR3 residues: CASSHGEQPQHF. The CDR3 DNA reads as TGTGCCAGCAGCCACGGTGAGCAGCCCCAGCATTTT.

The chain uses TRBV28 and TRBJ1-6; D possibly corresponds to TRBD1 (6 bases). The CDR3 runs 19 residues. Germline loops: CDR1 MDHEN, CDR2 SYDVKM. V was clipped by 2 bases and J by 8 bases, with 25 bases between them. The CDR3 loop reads CASSLMARPGGRKDSPLHF. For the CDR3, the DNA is TGTGCCAGCAGTTTAATGGCCCGACCGGGGGGCAGAAAGGATTCACCCCTCCACTTT.

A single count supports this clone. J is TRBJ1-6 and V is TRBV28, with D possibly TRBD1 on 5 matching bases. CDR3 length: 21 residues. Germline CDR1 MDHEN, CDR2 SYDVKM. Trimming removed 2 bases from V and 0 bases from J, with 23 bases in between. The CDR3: CASSLHQGYRLPGSYNSPLHF. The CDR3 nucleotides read TGTGCCAGCAGTTTACATCAGGGATACCGACTCCCGGGCTCCTATAATTCACCCCTCCACTTT. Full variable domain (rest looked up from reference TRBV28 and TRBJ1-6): DVKVTQSSRYLVKRTGEKVFLECVQDMDHENMFWYRQDPGLGLRLIYFSYDVKMKEKGDIPEGYSVSREKKERFSLILESASTNQTSMYLCASSLHQGYRLPGSYNSPLHFGNGTRLTVT.

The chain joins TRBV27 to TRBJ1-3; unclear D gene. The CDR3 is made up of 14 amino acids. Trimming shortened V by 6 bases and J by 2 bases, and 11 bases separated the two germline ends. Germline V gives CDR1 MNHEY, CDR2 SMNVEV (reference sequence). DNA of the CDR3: TGTGCCAGCAGAAGACTCCAAACTGGAAACACCATATATTTT. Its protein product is CASRRLQTGNTIYF.

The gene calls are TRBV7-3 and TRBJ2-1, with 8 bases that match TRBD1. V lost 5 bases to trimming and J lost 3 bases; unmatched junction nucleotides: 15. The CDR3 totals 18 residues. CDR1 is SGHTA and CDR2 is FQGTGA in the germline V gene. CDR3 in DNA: TGTGCCAGCAGCCCGACCGGGACAGGATCAGGATACTACAATGAGCAGTTCTTC. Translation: CASSPTGTGSGYYNEQFF.

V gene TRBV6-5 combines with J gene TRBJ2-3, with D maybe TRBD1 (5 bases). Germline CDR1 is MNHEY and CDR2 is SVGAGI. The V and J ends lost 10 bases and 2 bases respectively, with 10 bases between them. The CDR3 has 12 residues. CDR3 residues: CATTEHTDTQYF. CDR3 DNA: TGTGCCACGACAGAACACACAGATACGCAGTATTTT.

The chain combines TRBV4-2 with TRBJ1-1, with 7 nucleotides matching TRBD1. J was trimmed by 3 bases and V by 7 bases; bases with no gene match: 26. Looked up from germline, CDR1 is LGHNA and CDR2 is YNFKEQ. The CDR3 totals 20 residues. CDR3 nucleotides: TGTGCCAGCAAATCAAACACATTACGACAGGGTCTTCTATCTGACACTGAAGCTTTCTTT. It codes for CASKSNTLRQGLLSDTEAFF.

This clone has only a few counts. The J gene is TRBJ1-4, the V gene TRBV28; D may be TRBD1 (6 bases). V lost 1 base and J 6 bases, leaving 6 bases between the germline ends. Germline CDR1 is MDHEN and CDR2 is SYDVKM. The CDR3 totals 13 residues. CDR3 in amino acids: CASSLSGDEKLFF. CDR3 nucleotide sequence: TGTGCCAGCAGTTTATCAGGGGATGAAAAACTGTTTTTT.

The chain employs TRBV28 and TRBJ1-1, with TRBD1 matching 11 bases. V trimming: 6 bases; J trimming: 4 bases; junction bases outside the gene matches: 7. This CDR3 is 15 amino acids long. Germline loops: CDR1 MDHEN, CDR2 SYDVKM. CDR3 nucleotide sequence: TGTGCCAGCAGAAGTCCCGGGACAGGGGGCACTGAAGCTTTCTTT. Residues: CASRSPGTGGTEAFF. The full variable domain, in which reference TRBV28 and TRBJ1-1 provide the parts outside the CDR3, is DVKVTQSSRYLVKRTGEKVFLECVQDMDHENMFWYRQDPGLGLRLIYFSYDVKMKEKGDIPEGYSVSREKKERFSLILESASTNQTSMYLCASRSPGTGGTEAFFGQGTRLTVV.

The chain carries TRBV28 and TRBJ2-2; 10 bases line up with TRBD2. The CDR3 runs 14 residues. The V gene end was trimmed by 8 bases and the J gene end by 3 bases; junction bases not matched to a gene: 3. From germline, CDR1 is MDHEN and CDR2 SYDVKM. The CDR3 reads CASRLAGDTGELFF. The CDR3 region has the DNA TGTGCCAGCCGGCTAGCGGGAGACACCGGGGAGCTGTTTTTT. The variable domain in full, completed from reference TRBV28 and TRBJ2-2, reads DVKVTQSSRYLVKRTGEKVFLECVQDMDHENMFWYRQDPGLGLRLIYFSYDVKMKEKGDIPEGYSVSREKKERFSLILESASTNQTSMYLCASRLAGDTGELFFGEGSRLTVL.

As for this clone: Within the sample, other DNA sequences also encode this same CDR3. This CDR3 reads CASSSSGSYNEQFF. The DNA for the CDR3 is TGTGCCAGCAGCTCTAGCGGCTCCTACAATGAGCAGTTCTTC. This chain links TRBV7-3 with TRBJ2-1; 7 nucleotides match TRBD2. The length of the CDR3 is 14 residues. After removal of 4 bases from V and 0 bases from J, the junction contained 0 bases not matched to a gene. CDR1 is SGHTA and CDR2 is FQGTGA in the germline V gene. Looking up the rest from reference TRBV7-3 and TRBJ2-1 gives the full variable domain: GAGVSQTPSNKVTEKGKYVELRCDPISGHTALYWYRQSLGQGPEFLIYFQGTGAADDSGLPNDRFFAVRPEGSVSTLKIQRTERGDSAVYLCASSSSGSYNEQFFGPGTRLTVL.

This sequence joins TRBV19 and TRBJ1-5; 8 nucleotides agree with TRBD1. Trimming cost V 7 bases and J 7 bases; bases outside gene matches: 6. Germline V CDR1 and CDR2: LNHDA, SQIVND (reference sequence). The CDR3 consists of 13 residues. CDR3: CASNDRGGQPQHF. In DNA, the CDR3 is TGTGCCAGTAATGACAGGGGTGGACAGCCCCAGCATTTT.

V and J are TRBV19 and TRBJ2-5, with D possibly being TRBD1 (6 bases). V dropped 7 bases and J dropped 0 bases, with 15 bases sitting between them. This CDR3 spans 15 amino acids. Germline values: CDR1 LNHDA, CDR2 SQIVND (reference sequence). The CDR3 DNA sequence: TGTGCCAGTAAAGGCGGGCAGGGGTACCAAGAGACCCAGTACTTC. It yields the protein CASKGGQGYQETQYF. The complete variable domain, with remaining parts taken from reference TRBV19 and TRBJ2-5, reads DGGITQSPKYLFRKEGQNVTLSCEQNLNHDAMYWYRQDPGQGLRLIYYSQIVNDFQKGDIAEGYSVSREKKESFPLTVTSAQKNPTAFYLCASKGGQGYQETQYFGPGTRLLVL.

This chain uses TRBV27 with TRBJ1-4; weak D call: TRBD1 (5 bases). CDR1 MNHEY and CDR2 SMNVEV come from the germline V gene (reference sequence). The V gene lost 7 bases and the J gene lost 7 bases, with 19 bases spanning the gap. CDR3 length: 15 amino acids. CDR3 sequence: CASTSSPQGSEKLFF. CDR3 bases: TGTGCCAGCACCTCGTCCCCTCAGGGATCTGAAAAACTGTTTTTT. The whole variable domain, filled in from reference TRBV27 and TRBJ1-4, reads EAQVTQNPRYLITVTGKKLTVTCSQNMNHEYMSWYRQDPGLGLRQIYYSMNVEVTDKGDVPEGYKVSRKEKRNFPLILESPSPNQTSLYFCASTSSPQGSEKLFFGSGTQLSVL.